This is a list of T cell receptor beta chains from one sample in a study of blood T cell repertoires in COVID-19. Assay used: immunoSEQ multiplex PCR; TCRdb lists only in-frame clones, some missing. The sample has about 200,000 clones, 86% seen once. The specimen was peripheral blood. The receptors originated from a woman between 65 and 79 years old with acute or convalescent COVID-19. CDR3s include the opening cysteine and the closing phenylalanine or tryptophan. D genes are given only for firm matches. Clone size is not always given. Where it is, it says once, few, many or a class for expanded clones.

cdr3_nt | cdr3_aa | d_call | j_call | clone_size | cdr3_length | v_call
TGCAGCGTCGGAGGGGGGGTTGCCGGGGAGCTGTTTTTT | CSVGGGVAGELFF | - | TRBJ2-2 | - | 13 | TRBV29-1
TGTGCCAGCAGTTACTCGAGGCTAGCGGGAGCAAATGAGCAGTTCTTC | CASSYSRLAGANEQFF | TRBD2 | TRBJ2-1 | - | 16 | TRBV6-5
TGTGCCAGCAGCCAAGCGGGGGCCTACGAGCAGTACTTC | CASSQAGAYEQYF | - | TRBJ2-7 | - | 13 | TRBV4-2
TGTGCCAGTAGTACCAGGGGCACCTACGAGCAGTACTTC | CASSTRGTYEQYF | - | TRBJ2-7 | - | 13 | TRBV19
TGTGCCAGTAGTATGAGCGGGAGCTCCTACAATGAGCAGTTCTTC | CASSMSGSSYNEQFF | TRBD2 | TRBJ2-1 | - | 15 | TRBV19
TGTGCCAGCAGCGTAGGACTAGCGGATGTTACCGGGGAGCTGTTTTTT | CASSVGLADVTGELFF | TRBD2 | TRBJ2-2 | once | 16 | TRBV9
TGTGCCAGAAGCAACCGACAGGCGCTGAACACCGGGGAGCTGTTTTTT | CARSNRQALNTGELFF | - | TRBJ2-2 | once | 16 | TRBV5-3
TGCGCCAGCAGCTTGGGGACAGACTCTGGAAACACCATATATTTT | CASSLGTDSGNTIYF | - | TRBJ1-3 | - | 15 | TRBV5-1
TGCGCCAGCAGCGTTACCGGGACAGGGCTCAACACTGAAGCTTTCTTT | CASSVTGTGLNTEAFF | TRBD1 | TRBJ1-1 | - | 16 | TRBV5-1
TGTGCCAGCAGTGAAGGGACAGGGGGCCAGCCCCAGCATTTT | CASSEGTGGQPQHF | TRBD1 | TRBJ1-5 | - | 14 | TRBV2
TGTGCCATCAGTGCGTTCACGGCGGGAGAGACTGAAGCTTTCTTT | CAISAFTAGETEAFF | - | TRBJ1-1 | - | 15 | TRBV10-3
TGCGCCAGCAGTGGGACGGGACAGGACTTCTACGAGCAGTACTTC | CASSGTGQDFYEQYF | TRBD1 | TRBJ2-7 | - | 15 | TRBV10-2
TGTGCCAGCAGTTTACGACAGGGGGTTTCCTACGAGCAGTACTTC | CASSLRQGVSYEQYF | TRBD1 | TRBJ2-7 | - | 15 | TRBV28
TGTGCCAGCAGGGGCAGGTTGAACACTGAAGCTTTCTTT | CASRGRLNTEAFF | - | TRBJ1-1 | - | 13 | TRBV2
TGTGCCAGCGCCACCTTCACAGGGGTGGATGGCTACACCTTC | CASATFTGVDGYTF | TRBD1 | TRBJ1-2 | - | 14 | TRBV19
TGTGCCAGCAGCCGACAGGGGGCGTCAGGCGAGCAGTACTTC | CASSRQGASGEQYF | TRBD1 | TRBJ2-7 | - | 14 | TRBV3-1/TRBV3-2
TGTGCCAGCAGCCGCCGACAGCAGAGCTCCTATAATTCACCCCTCCACTTT | CASSRRQQSSYNSPLHF | - | TRBJ1-6 | once | 17 | TRBV7-2
TGTGCCAGCAGCGCCGGACAGGGGGTAGTGGATGGCTACACCTTC | CASSAGQGVVDGYTF | TRBD1 | TRBJ1-2 | - | 15 | TRBV9
TGTGCCAGCAGCGTGTCCAGCGGACGTTACGAGCAGTACTTC | CASSVSSGRYEQYF | - | TRBJ2-7 | - | 14 | TRBV9
TGTGCCAGCAGCTTATTCAGCCGAGGACTCCAGAGGTCATATGAGCAGTTCTTC | CASSLFSRGLQRSYEQFF | - | TRBJ2-1 | - | 18 | TRBV7-2
TGTGCCAGCAGCTCGGACAGCCTCTATGGCTACACCTTC | CASSSDSLYGYTF | - | TRBJ1-2 | few | 13 | TRBV11-2
TGTGCCAGCAGGGCGCACGGGACAGATACGCAGTATTTT | CASRAHGTDTQYF | - | TRBJ2-3 | once | 13 | TRBV6-5
TGTGCCAGCAGCTTGGGGTTAGGGGGCCGCACAGATACGCAGTATTTT | CASSLGLGGRTDTQYF | TRBD1 | TRBJ2-3 | once | 16 | TRBV5-4
TGTGCCAGCAGCTTCCCGGTTGGACAGGGGGCAATTTATGGCTACACCTTC | CASSFPVGQGAIYGYTF | TRBD1 | TRBJ1-2 | - | 17 | TRBV5-5
TGCGCCAGCAGTGAAGCGGGTTATGGAAACACCATATATTTT | CASSEAGYGNTIYF | - | TRBJ1-3 | - | 14 | TRBV5-1
TGCGCCAGCAGTGAGCCCGGAGGACAGGGAATGGGGACCCAGTACTTC | CASSEPGGQGMGTQYF | TRBD1 | TRBJ2-5 | once | 16 | TRBV10-2
TGTGCCAGTAGTATCGCCGCGGGAGATACCTACGAGCAGTACTTC | CASSIAAGDTYEQYF | TRBD2 | TRBJ2-7 | - | 15 | TRBV19